This T cell receptor beta chain comes out of a study of cytomegalovirus exposure and HLA in healthy donors. Overall study results and limits: Later genetic work tied a missense DCLRE1C variant to beta-chain V and J trimming. Fewer N-insertions (relative to the approximately 700-donor mean) were reportedly seen in an Asian-associated ancestry cluster in a later analysis.

Use of 60 Vbeta and 13 Jbeta primers characterized the PCR. This table comes from immunoSEQ multiplex PCR, and its TCRdb copy is limited to in-frame clones, with some not included. Among approximately 99,000 clones listed, roughly 83% were seen once. Germline V CDR1 and CDR2: SQVTM, ANQGSEA. The V segment lost 0 bases and the J segment 2 bases; nucleotides outside the gene matches: 4. This CDR3 contains 15 residues. As regards this clone: No antigen is known for it.

The sequencing input was PBMCs. The TCR comes from a male donor in good health and CMV-seropositive. The chain has TRBV29-1 and TRBJ2-7; 10 positions agree with TRBD1. The CDR3 sequence is CSVEDRGQGTYEQYF. CDR3 bases: TGCAGCGTTGAAGATAGGGGACAGGGGACCTACGAGCAGTACTTC.